The sequence of this TCR beta chain was determined in a study of cytomegalovirus exposure and HLA in healthy donors (dated by TCRdb to about 2017). With respect to the entire study: An earlier analysis of several hundred of the donors reported roughly 300 Gb of sequence data and roughly 120 million unique TCR beta sequences obtained from approximately 180 million T cells. The later analysis used no new phenotypic data to find candidate immune exposures, relying instead on TCR beta sequences and their occurrence across donors. All discovery cohort repertoires had been generated using a single sequencing platform. HLA typing covered class I and class II loci at four-digit resolution. A later genetic analysis used genome-wide SNP genotypes for 398 of the 666 donors, treating that subset as a discovery cohort. An earlier analysis of approximately 630 of the donors applied high-throughput TCR beta sequencing to assess whether each TCR beta V gene segment acted as functional or pseudogenic. The study profiled the T cell repertoires of hundreds of subjects by immunosequencing and related them to cytomegalovirus serostatus. The genetic ancestry cluster associated with self-reported Caucasian donors included 81% of the roughly 360 genotyped donors. Alongside the repertoire data, information on donor age, sex, ethnicity and CMV serostatus was compiled. Along with the roughly 710-subject first cohort, a separate validation cohort of roughly 110 different subjects was used. Across roughly 420 genotyped donors of the cohort, an average of about 240,000 unique TCR beta nucleotide sequences per donor were sequenced, and about a sixth of those sequences were non-productive. In a later analysis, previously published TCR beta repertoires from 670 or so donors were re-analyzed and high-resolution HLA genotyping was added so that TCR occurrence patterns could be studied. To predict cytomegalovirus infection status, the study combined high-throughput TCR immunosequencing, statistical association of individual TCRs with disease status, and machine learning. An early release covering some 640 HLA-typed donors comprised approximately 290 gigabases of sequencing data and around 86 million unique TCR sequences. Four to six DR-DQ haplotypes were handled as single units for association and clustering, since linkage in the cohort was strong. The aim of the study was to test whether cataloging public T cell receptors could identify signatures of past pathogen exposure. Typing coverage differed by locus: A, B, C, DRB1 and DQB1 were typed in roughly 620-640 donors, DQA1 in about 560, DPA1 in around 600, and DPB1 in 450 to 480.

From the cysteine up to the phenylalanine, the CDR3 has a length of 18 residues. The kept DNA is CDR3 alone, 54 bases in frame from the first base. The germline ends are 19 bases apart after V is trimmed by 1 base and J by 2 bases. CDR1 and CDR2 (SGHTA, FQGTGA) derive from the germline V gene. The cohort consisted of 600 to 750 healthy bone marrow donors. Cohort members were all nominally healthy when sampled, although unrecorded immune exposures were likely present. The donor was CMV seropositive and belonged to the group of 250 to 300 seropositive cohort members. Each donor provided a peripheral blood sample, and peripheral blood mononuclear cells were used for TCR beta sequencing. The Qiagen DNeasy Blood Extraction Kit was used to extract genomic DNA from the blood cell samples. Study-wide findings and limitations: A cluster of highly shared sequence variants was judged likely to be a technical artifact of the sequencing pipeline. An earlier analysis of approximately 500 of the donors showed that most TCR beta V segments appeared in productive rearrangements either about 87% or about 30% of the time, which broadly matched IMGT annotations. In a later genetic analysis, fewer N-insertions in productive TCRs were reported among donors in an Asian-associated ancestry cluster than the approximately 670-donor mean. A further reported finding was that TCR beta sequences accurately predicted the HLA-A and HLA-B alleles for most subjects in the first cohort. Presence/absence analyses assumed roughly uniform sequencing depth across donors, an assumption that may not hold. In vitro tests confirmed that a few of the cytomegalovirus-associated TCR beta chains recognize cytomegalovirus antigens. In this cohort, only TCR beta chains were sequenced, and detectable features were limited by the absence of alpha or paired-chain data. Some IMGT-functional V segments, including TRBV6-2 and TRBV6-3, could not be distinguished by the 87-base-pair reads and were therefore excluded. A total of roughly 160 TCR beta chains were listed by the study as associated with cytomegalovirus. A later analysis found that TCR association rates varied across HLA loci, with DRB1 alleles showing the most associated TCRs and HLA-C alleles the fewest. In a later analysis, HLA-associated TCR beta chains were found to be more clonally expanded and to have lower generation probabilities than equally common non-associated chains. The only immune exposure information available for the cohort was CMV serostatus. In a later genetic analysis, a missense DCLRE1C variant was associated with V-gene and J-gene trimming of TCR beta chains, and the association was replicated in an independent cohort. Most TCR sequences were seen in very few donors, while some public TCRs were found in many individuals. Because some donors lacked HLA typing at each locus, the association tests relied only on the typed subset. It was suggested by the authors that the approach could potentially be generalized to other disease states and immunological phenotypes. Correlated functional status among segregating V segments might reflect linkage disequilibrium, but an unknown experimental factor could not be ruled out. A later analysis associated 15,000 to 20,000 TCR beta sequences with specific HLA alleles at a false discovery rate of 0.05. Assigning TCR associations to individual alleles was difficult when HLA alleles, especially DR and DQ, strongly co-occurred. A later analysis found that most CMV-associated TCR beta chains appeared HLA-restricted, with HLA associations seemingly driven largely by CMV exposure. In both the original and validation cohorts, the classifier was reported to diagnose cytomegalovirus status with high specificity and sensitivity. About 17 rarely observed V segments, including chromosome 9 orphons, were excluded from the earlier analysis of 550 to 700 of the donors because counts were too low. Several of the top co-occurrence clusters appeared to be linked to parvovirus B19, influenza, CMV and Epstein-Barr virus, according to a later analysis.

Libraries were prepared through the immunoSEQ multiplex PCR assay. For the multiplex PCR, a mixture combining 60 forward primers for TCR Vbeta segments and 13 reverse primers for TCR Jbeta segments was used. The CDR3 region of rearranged TCR beta genes was amplified from genomic DNA by a multiplex PCR assay. Amplified TCR beta libraries were sequenced as 87-base-pair reads on the Illumina HiSeq System. As for the authors' bioinformatics: Across the 666 repertoires, a later analysis counted tens of millions of unique TCR beta chains, 9.5 million to 13 million of which were shared by at least two donors. A nearest-neighbor algorithm error-corrected the raw reads and collapsed the reads into unique sequences, merging closely related sequences to remove PCR and sequencing errors. To assign V, D and J gene segments, CDR3 sequences were aligned to IMGT reference sequences. For a sequence to be retained, a match of at least six nucleotides to both a V gene segment and a J gene segment was required. A rearrangement counted as productive if the CDR3 had no stop codons and remained in frame with V and J, and every other rearrangement counted as non-productive. Following IMGT convention, CDR3 was defined as the stretch from the second conserved V-encoded cysteine to the conserved J-encoded phenylalanine. The earlier analysis of 500 to 750 of the donors excluded any sequence lacking an unambiguous match to a single V gene segment. An earlier analysis of fewer than 750 of the donors called V segments functional above 56.7% productive rearrangements and segregating when the between-donor standard deviation exceeded 5%. A statistical classification framework was developed to diagnose cytomegalovirus status using the catalog of TCR beta chain sequences. In a later analysis, TCR nucleotide sequences were compared against IMGT/GENE-DB human TR gene sequences so that V and J genes could be assigned. The TCRdist pipeline was used in a later analysis to assign CDR3 sequences and most-parsimonious VDJ recombination scenarios. In a later analysis, each TCR beta chain was defined by its CDR3 amino acid sequence together with its V-gene family, and reads without a unique V-gene family were excluded. As a way to deal with suspected cross-contamination and a sequencing artifact, a later analysis dropped 450 to 600 nucleotide sequences that were highly shared and had low generation probability. For each public chain, a later analysis derived a clonal expansion index from normalized ranks of inferred template counts within each repertoire. A later analysis computed generation probabilities with a VDJ recombination model fitted to out-of-frame rearrangements, and checked the results against IGoR. In a later analysis, TCR-TCR, TCR-HLA and TCR-CMV co-occurrence was scored with hypergeometric tests, and a repertoire-size bias correction was applied to TCR pairs. To estimate false discovery rates, a later analysis permuted the HLA or CMV assignments 20 times. In a later analysis, co-occurring TCRs were grouped using DBSCAN, and TCRdist sequence similarity was added for clustering within HLA-allele-positive subsets. Repertoires with fewer than 30,000 or more than 120,000 public chains, plus five repertoires with anomalous nucleotide sharing, were excluded from co-occurrence clustering. The table comes from immuneACCESS by way of TCRdb, which keeps in-frame sequences with V and J called. Part of the clones is missing from these tables; in studies checked, under half for an unresolved V gene and the rest for unknown reasons. V and J calls and clone size come straight from that table; D and trimming were deduced from the DNA. This sample gives approximately 100,000 clones in total; roughly 80% of them show up just once. Around 5.1% of the sample comes from the top ten.

On this clone: The target of this receptor is not known. No base quality values were provided; no much bigger clone lies one nucleotide off.

The source material was PBMCs. The chain employs TRBV7-3 and TRBJ2-3; TRBD2 is a weak D gene call, 5 bases matching. This TCR was sampled from a female donor in good health and CMV-seropositive. The CDR3 region: CASSLMALGRGYTDTQYF. DNA sequence: TGTGCCAGCAGCTTAATGGCCCTCGGGCGAGGGTACACAGATACGCAGTATTTT.